This TCR beta chain was recovered during a study of T-cell reconstitution after alpha-beta-depleted transplantation in children. Notes on the study in general: About two months after transplant, alpha-beta T cells reportedly came from several hundred expanded graft clones. For some patients, TCRbeta diversity was high at day 60 because of recipient T cells and thymic progenitors that survived. From newly produced T cells came most of the T-cell counts and diversity one year after transplant.

As for this clonotype: What it binds is unknown.

This CDR3 is built from 16 residues. V was cut by 6 bases and J by 4 bases, with 19 bases left in between. Preparation of the TCRbeta library was carried out with unique molecular identifiers. TCRdb itself ran the PCR reads through MiXCR, one entry per CDR3 protein. Found here are about 600,000 distinct CDR3 sequences, roughly 24% of them singletons; the top ten hold around 14%. The receptor was derived from a boy younger than two who had a stem cell transplant for acute myeloid leukemia, so the T cells may come from the graft donor. The chain recombines TRBV12-3 or TRBV12-4 with TRBJ1-5, with D perhaps TRBD1 (5 bases). Sequencing was performed on PBMCs, mostly from graft donor cells, taken 360 days after TCRalphabeta/CD19-depleted stem cell transplant. As DNA, the CDR3 is TGTGCCAGCAGGTGGGGGTCAGTAGGTGGGAATCAGCCCCAGCATTTT. It yields the protein CASRWGSVGGNQPQHF.